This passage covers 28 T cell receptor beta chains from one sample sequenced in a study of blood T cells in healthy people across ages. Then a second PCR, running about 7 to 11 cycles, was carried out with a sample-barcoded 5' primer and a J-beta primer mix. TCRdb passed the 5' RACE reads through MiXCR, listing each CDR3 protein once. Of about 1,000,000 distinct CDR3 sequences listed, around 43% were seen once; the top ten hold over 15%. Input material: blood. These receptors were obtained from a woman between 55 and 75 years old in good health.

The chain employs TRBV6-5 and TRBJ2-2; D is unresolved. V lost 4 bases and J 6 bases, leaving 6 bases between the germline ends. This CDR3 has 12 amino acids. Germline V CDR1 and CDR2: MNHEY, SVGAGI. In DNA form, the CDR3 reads TGTGCCAGCAGTTCTTGGTCCGGGGAGCTGTTTTTT. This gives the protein CASSSWSGELFF.

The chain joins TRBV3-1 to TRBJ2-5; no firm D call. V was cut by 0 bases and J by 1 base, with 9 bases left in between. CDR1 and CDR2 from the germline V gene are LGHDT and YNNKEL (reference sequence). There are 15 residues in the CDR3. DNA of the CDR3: TGTGCCAGCAGCCAAGATACGCGTATCCAAGAGACCCAGTACTTC. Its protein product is CASSQDTRIQETQYF.

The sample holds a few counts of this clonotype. This CDR3 reads CASSLISASGEETQYF. Written as DNA, the CDR3 is TGTGCCAGCAGTTTGATTTCAGCTAGCGGAGAAGAGACCCAGTACTTC. The rearrangement links TRBV12-3 or TRBV12-4 to TRBJ2-5; 7 nucleotides match TRBD2. This CDR3 is 16 amino acids long. After removal of 3 bases from V and 3 bases from J, the junction contained 10 bases not matched to a gene.

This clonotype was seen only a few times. Here the CDR3 reads CSAGTDNYGYTF. DNA for the CDR3: TGCAGCGCTGGGACAGATAACTATGGCTACACCTTC. This rearrangement joins TRBV29-1 to TRBJ1-2; 7 bases agree with TRBD1. The CDR3 sequence is 12 residues long. V gave up 7 bases and J gave up 1 base; unmatched junction bases: 3. Germline assignment: CDR1 SQVTM and CDR2 ANQGSEA.

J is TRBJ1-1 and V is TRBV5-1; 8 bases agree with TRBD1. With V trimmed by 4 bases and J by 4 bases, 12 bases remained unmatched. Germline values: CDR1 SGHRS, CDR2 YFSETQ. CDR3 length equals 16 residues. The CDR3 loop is CASSPGAGGRGTEAFF. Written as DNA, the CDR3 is TGCGCCAGCAGCCCAGGAGCAGGGGGCAGAGGCACTGAAGCTTTCTTT.

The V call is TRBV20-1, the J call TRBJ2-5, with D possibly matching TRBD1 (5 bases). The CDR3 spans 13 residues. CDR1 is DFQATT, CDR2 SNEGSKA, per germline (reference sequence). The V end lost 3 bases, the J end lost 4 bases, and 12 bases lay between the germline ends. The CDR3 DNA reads TGCAGTGCTAGTCAAGATAGGGGAGAGACCCAGTACTTC. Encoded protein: CSASQDRGETQYF.

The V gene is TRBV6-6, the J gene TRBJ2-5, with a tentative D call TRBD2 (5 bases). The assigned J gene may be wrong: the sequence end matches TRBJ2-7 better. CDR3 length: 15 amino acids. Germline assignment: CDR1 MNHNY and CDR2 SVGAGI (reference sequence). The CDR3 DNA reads TGTGCCAGCAGTTACTATGCGGGTTCAGCCTACGAGCAGTACTTC. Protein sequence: CASSYYAGSAYEQYF.

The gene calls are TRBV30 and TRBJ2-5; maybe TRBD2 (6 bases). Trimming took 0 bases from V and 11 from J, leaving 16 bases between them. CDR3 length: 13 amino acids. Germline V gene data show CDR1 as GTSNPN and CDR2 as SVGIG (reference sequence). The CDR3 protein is CAWSVILGEEQYF. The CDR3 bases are TGTGCCTGGAGTGTAATTCTAGGGGAGGAGCAGTACTTC.

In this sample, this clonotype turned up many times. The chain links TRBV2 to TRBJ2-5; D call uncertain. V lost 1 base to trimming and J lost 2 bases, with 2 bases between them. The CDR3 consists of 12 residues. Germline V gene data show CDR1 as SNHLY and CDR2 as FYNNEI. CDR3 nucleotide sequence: TGTGCCAGCAGTGAAGATCAAGAGACCCAGTACTTC. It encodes CASSEDQETQYF.

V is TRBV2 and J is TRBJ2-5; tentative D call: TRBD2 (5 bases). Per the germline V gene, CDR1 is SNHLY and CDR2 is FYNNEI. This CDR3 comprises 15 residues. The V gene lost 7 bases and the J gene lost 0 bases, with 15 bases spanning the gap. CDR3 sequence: CASIVHPDYQETQYF. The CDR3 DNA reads TGTGCCAGCATTGTCCATCCGGACTACCAAGAGACCCAGTACTTC. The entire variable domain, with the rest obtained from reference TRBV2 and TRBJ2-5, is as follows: EPEVTQTPSHQVTQMGQEVILRCVPISNHLYFYWYRQILGQKVEFLVSFYNNEISEKSEIFDDQFSVERPDGSNFTLKIRSTKLEDSAMYFCASIVHPDYQETQYFGPGTRLLVL.

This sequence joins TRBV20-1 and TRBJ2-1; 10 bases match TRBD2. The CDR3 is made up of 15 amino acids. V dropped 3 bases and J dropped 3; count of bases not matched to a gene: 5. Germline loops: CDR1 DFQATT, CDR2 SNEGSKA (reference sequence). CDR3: CSASRASGSYNEQFF. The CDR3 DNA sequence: TGCAGTGCTAGTCGGGCTAGCGGGAGCTACAATGAGCAGTTCTTC.

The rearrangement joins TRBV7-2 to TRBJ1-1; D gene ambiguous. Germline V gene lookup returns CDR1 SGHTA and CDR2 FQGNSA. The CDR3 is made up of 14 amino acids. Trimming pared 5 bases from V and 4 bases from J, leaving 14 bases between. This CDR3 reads CASSPSTSGTEAFF. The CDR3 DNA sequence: TGTGCCAGCAGCCCGTCGACATCTGGCACTGAAGCTTTCTTT.

CDR3 sequence: CASSQAGGAPGYGYTF. In nucleotides, the CDR3 is TGTGCCAGCAGCCAAGCAGGGGGTGCCCCCGGCTATGGCTACACCTTC. J is TRBJ1-2 and V is TRBV14, with 7 nucleotides matching TRBD1. Germline V gene data show CDR1 as SGHDN and CDR2 as FVKESK. The CDR3 length is 16 residues. J gave up 4 bases and V 1 base, and 9 bases lay outside the gene matches. Together with reference TRBV14 and TRBJ1-2, the CDR3 gives the full variable domain: EAGVTQFPSHSVIEKGQTVTLRCDPISGHDNLYWYRRVMGKEIKFLLHFVKESKQDESGMPNNRFLAERTGGTYSTLKVQPAELEDSGVYFCASSQAGGAPGYGYTFGSGTRLTVV.

CDR3 nucleotides: TGCAGTGCTAGAGATGTATCTGAGCGGGAGGCTAGGGAGACCCAGTACTTC. It translates to CSARDVSEREARETQYF. The chain is built from TRBV20-1 and TRBJ2-5, with 9 bases lining up with TRBD2. The CDR3 spans 17 residues. V dropped 0 bases and J dropped 5; count of bases not matched to a gene: 13. Germline-derived CDR1 and CDR2 are DFQATT and SNEGSKA (reference sequence).

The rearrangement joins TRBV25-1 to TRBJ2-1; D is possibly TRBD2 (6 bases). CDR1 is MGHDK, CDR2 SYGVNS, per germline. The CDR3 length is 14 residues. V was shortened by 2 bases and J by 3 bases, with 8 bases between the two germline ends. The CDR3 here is CASSEQEGYNEQFF. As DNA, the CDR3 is TGTGCCAGCAGTGAACAGGAGGGCTACAATGAGCAGTTCTTC.

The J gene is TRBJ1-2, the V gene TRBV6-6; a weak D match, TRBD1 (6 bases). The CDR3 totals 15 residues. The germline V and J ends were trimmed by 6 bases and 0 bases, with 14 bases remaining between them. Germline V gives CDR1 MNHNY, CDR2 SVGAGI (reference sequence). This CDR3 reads CASRYGGASNYGYTF. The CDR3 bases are TGTGCCAGCAGATACGGGGGGGCTTCTAACTATGGCTACACCTTC.

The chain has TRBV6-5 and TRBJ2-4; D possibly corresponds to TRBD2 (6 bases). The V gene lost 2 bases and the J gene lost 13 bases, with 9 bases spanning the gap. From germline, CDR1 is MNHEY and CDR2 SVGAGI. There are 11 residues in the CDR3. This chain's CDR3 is CASSYRREQYF. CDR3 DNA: TGTGCCAGCAGTTACCGACGGGAGCAGTACTTC.

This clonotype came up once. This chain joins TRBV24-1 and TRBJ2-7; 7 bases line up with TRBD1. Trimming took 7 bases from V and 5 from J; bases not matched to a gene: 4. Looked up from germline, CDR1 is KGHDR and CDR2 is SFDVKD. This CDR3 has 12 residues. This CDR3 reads CATSRQGHEQYF. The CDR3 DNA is TGTGCCACCAGCAGACAGGGCCACGAGCAGTACTTC.

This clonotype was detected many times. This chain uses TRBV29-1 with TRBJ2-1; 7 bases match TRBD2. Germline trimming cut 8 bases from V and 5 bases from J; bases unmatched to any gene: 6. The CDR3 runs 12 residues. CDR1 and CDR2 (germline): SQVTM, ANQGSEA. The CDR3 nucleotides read TGCAGCCTAAGGGACTACAACAATGAGCAGTTCTTC. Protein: CSLRDYNNEQFF.

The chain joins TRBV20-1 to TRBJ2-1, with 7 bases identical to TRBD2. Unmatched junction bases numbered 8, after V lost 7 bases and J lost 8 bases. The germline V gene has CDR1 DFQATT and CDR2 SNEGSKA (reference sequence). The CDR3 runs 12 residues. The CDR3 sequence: CSGEGRRDEQFF. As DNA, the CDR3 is TGCAGTGGGGAGGGCCGTCGGGATGAGCAGTTCTTC.

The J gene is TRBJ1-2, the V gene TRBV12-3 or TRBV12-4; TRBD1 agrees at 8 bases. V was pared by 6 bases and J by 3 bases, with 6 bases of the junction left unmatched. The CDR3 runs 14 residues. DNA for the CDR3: TGTGCCAGCAGCTTGGACAGGGAGTACTATGGCTACACCTTC. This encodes CASSLDREYYGYTF.

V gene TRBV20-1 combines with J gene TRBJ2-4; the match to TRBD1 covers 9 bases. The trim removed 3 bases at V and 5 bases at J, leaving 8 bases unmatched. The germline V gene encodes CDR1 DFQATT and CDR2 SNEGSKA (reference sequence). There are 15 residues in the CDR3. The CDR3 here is CSARPTGGRQNIQYF. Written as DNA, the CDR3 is TGCAGTGCTAGGCCGACAGGGGGACGGCAAAACATTCAGTACTTC.

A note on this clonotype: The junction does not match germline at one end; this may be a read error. This CDR3 reads CASVVAGSTDMQYF. The CDR3 DNA reads as TGTGCCAGCGTGGTAGCGGGGAGCACAGATATGCAGTATTTT. The chain uses TRBV12-3 or TRBV12-4 and TRBJ2-3; 8 bases agree with TRBD2. The CDR3 totals 14 residues.

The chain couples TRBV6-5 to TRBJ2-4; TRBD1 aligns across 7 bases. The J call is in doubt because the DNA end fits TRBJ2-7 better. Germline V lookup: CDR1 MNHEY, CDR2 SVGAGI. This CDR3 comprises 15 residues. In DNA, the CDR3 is TGTGCCAGCAGGTCTAGGACAGGCCTGAACTACGAGCAGTACTTC. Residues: CASRSRTGLNYEQYF.

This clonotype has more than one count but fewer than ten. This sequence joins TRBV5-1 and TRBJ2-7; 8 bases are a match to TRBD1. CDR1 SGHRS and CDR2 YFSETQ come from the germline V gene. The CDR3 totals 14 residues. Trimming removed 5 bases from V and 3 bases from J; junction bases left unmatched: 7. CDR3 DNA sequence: TGCGCCAGCAGATGGACAGGGTACGACTACGAGCAGTACTTC. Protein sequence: CASRWTGYDYEQYF.

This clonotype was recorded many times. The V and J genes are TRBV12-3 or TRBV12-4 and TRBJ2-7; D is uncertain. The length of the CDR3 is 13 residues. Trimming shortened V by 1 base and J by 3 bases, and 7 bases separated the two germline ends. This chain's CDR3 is CASSLDSGYEQYF. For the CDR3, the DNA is TGTGCCAGCAGTTTAGACAGTGGCTACGAGCAGTACTTC.

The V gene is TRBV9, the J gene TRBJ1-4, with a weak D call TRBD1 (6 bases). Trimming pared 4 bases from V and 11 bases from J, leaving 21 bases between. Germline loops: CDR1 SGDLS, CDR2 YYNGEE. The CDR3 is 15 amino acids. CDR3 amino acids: CASSPWDTRGGKLFF. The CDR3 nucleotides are TGTGCCAGCAGCCCCTGGGACACCCGGGGAGGGAAACTGTTTTTT.

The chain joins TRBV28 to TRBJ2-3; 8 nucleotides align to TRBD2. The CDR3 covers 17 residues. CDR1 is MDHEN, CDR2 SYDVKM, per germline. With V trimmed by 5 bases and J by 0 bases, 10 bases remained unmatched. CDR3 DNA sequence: TGTGCCAGCAGTACCATCACTAGCGGAAGGAGCACAGATACGCAGTATTTT. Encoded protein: CASSTITSGRSTDTQYF.